This T cell receptor beta chain was found in a study of shared clonotypes between healthy human individuals. Findings and limits, study-wide: Among donors, the sharing of clonotypes was expected to be influenced by sequencing depth. Unshared clonotypes carried lower generation probabilities than those common to all four donors. Roughly 5% of naive CD4 clonotypes were shared across a few donors.

Using immunoSEQ multiplex PCR, the repertoire was profiled, and TCRdb retains in-frame clones only, with some absent. Of hundreds of thousands of clones in the sample, just over 90% are singletons; the top ten hold nearly 25%. Selected positively for CCR7 and CD45RO-negative, naive CD8 cells excluded terminally differentiated effector memory CD45RA+ cells. Every one of the donors was a Caucasian adult that lived in Nashville, Tennessee. V was trimmed by 4 bases and J by 9 bases, leaving 16 bases between them. CDR3 length equals 14 residues. From germline, CDR1 is MNHNS and CDR2 SASEGT. Comment on this clone: The antigen is undetermined.

The receptor was derived from a young man in good health. The sequenced sample consisted of naive CD8+ T cells sorted from blood. The V and J genes are TRBV6-1 and TRBJ1-5; D perhaps matches TRBD1 (5 bases). Here the CDR3 reads CASSAGPRGRPQHF. The CDR3 DNA reads as TGTGCCAGCAGTGCGGGACCCCGGGGTCGGCCCCAGCATTTT.